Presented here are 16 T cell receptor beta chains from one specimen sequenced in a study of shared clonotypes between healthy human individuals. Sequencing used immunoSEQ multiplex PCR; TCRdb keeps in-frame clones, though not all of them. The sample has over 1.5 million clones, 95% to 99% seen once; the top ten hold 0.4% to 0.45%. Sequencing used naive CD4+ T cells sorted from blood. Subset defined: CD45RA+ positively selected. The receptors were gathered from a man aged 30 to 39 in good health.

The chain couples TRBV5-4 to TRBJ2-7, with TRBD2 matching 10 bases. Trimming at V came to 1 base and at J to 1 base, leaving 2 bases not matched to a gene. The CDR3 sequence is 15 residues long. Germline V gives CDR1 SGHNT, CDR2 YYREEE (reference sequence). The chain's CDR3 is CASSLNSGRSYEQYF. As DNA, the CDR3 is TGTGCCAGCAGCTTGAATAGCGGGAGGTCCTACGAGCAGTACTTC.

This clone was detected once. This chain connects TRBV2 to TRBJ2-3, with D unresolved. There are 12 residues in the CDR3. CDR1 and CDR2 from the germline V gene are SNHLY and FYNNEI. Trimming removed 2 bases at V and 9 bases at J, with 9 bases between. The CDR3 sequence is CASSERAYTQYF. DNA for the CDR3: TGTGCCAGCAGTGAAAGGGCGTACACGCAGTATTTT.

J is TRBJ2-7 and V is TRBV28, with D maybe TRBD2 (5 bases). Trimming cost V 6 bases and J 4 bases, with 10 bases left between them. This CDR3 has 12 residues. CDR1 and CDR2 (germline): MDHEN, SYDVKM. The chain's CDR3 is CASRGWEYEQYF. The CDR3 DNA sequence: TGTGCCAGCAGAGGGTGGGAGTACGAGCAGTACTTC. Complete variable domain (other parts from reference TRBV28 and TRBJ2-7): DVKVTQSSRYLVKRTGEKVFLECVQDMDHENMFWYRQDPGLGLRLIYFSYDVKMKEKGDIPEGYSVSREKKERFSLILESASTNQTSMYLCASRGWEYEQYFGPGTRLTVT.

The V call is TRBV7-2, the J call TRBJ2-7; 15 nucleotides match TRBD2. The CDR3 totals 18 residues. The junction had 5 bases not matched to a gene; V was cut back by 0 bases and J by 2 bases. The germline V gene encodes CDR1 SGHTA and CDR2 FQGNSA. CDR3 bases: TGTGCCAGCAGCTTAGCGACCGGGACTAGCGGGAGGACCTACGAGCAGTACTTC. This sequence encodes CASSLATGTSGRTYEQYF.

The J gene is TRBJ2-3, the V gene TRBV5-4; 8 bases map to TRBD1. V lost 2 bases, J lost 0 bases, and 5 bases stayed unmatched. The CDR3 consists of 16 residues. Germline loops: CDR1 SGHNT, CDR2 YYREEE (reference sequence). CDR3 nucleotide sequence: TGTGCCAGCAGCTTCTGGACAGGGAGTAGCACAGATACGCAGTATTTT. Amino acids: CASSFWTGSSTDTQYF.

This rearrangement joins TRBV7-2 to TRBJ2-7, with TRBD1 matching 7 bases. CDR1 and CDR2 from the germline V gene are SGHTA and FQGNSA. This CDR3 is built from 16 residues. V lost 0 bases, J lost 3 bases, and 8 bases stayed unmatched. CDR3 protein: CASSLAPGTANYEQYF. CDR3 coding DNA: TGTGCCAGCAGCTTAGCGCCCGGGACAGCTAACTACGAGCAGTACTTC.

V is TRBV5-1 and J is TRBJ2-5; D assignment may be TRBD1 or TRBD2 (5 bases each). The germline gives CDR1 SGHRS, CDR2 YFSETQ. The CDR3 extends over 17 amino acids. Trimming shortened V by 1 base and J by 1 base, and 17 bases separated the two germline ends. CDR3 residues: CASSLRLFGDGQETQYF. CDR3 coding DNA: TGCGCCAGCAGCTTGAGGCTTTTCGGGGACGGCCAAGAGACCCAGTACTTC.

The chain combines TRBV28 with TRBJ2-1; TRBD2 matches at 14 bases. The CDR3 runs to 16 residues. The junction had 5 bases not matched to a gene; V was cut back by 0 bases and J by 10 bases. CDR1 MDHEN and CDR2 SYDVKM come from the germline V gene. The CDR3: CASSLWTSGRAGEQFF. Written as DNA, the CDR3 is TGTGCCAGCAGTTTATGGACTAGCGGGAGGGCTGGAGAGCAGTTCTTC. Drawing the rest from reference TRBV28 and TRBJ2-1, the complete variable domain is DVKVTQSSRYLVKRTGEKVFLECVQDMDHENMFWYRQDPGLGLRLIYFSYDVKMKEKGDIPEGYSVSREKKERFSLILESASTNQTSMYLCASSLWTSGRAGEQFFGPGTRLTVL.

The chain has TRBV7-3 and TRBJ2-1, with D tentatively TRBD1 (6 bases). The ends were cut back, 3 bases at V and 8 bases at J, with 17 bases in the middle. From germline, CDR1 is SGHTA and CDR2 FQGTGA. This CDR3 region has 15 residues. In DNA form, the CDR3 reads TGTGCCAGCAGCTTCACAGGGACGGTATTCGATGAGCAGTTCTTC. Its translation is CASSFTGTVFDEQFF.

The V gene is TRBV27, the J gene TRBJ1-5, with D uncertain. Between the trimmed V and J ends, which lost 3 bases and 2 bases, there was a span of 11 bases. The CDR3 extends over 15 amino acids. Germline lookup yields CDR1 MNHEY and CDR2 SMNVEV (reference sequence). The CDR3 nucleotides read TGTGCCAGCAGTTTTTTGGACCGCCGCAATCAGCCCCAGCATTTT. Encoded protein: CASSFLDRRNQPQHF.

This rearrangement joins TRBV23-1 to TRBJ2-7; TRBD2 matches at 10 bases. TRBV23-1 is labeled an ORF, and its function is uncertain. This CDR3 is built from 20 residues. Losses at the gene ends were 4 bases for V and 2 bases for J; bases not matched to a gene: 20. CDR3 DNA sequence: TGCGCCAGCAGTCTCAACGGATGGACAGCGACTAGCGGGCGAACCTACGAGCAGTACTTC. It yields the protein CASSLNGWTATSGRTYEQYF.

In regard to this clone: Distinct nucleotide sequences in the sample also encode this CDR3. For the CDR3, the DNA is TGTGCCAGCAGCTCAAGGGGCTCTGGGGCCAACGTCCTGACTTTC. Encoded protein: CASSSRGSGANVLTF. The chain employs TRBV7-9 and TRBJ2-6, with a tentative D call TRBD1 (5 bases). CDR1 and CDR2 from the germline V gene are SEHNR and FQNEAQ (reference sequence). CDR3 size: 15 residues. V dropped 4 bases and J dropped 0 bases, with 7 bases sitting between them. Combining the CDR3 with reference TRBV7-9 and TRBJ2-6 gives the whole variable domain DTGVSQNPRHKITKRGQNVTFRCDPISEHNRLYWYRQTLGQGPEFLTYFQNEAQLEKSRLLSDRFSAERPKGSFSTLEIQRTEQGDSAMYLCASSSRGSGANVLTFGAGSRLTVL.

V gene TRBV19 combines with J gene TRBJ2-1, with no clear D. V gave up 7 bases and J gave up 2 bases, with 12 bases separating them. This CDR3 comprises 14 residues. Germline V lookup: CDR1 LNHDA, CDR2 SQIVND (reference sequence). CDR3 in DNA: TGTGCCAGTACTCTGTCCAGAGCCTACAATGAGCAGTTCTTC. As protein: CASTLSRAYNEQFF.

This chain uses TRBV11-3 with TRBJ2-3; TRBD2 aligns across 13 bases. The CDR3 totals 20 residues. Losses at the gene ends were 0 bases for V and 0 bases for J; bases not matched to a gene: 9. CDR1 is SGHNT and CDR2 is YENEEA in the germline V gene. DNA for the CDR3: TGTGCCAGCAGCTTAGAGTCCGGGACTAGCGGGATTCGGAGCACAGATACGCAGTATTTT. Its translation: CASSLESGTSGIRSTDTQYF.

The CDR3 region is CASRESRLGEGGYTF. The CDR3 DNA is TGTGCCAGCAGAGAATCCCGATTGGGAGAGGGTGGCTACACCTTC. The genes are TRBV2 and TRBJ1-2; no clear D gene. Germline loops: CDR1 SNHLY, CDR2 FYNNEI. Trimming stripped 6 bases from V and 7 bases from J, with 21 bases between. The CDR3 consists of 15 residues.

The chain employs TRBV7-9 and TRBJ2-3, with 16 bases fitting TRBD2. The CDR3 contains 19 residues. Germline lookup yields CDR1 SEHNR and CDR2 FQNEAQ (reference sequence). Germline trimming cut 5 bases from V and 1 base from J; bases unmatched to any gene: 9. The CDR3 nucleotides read TGTGCCAGCAGCCCCGGGACTAGCGGGAGGGCCGGGGGCACAGATACGCAGTATTTT. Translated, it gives CASSPGTSGRAGGTDTQYF.